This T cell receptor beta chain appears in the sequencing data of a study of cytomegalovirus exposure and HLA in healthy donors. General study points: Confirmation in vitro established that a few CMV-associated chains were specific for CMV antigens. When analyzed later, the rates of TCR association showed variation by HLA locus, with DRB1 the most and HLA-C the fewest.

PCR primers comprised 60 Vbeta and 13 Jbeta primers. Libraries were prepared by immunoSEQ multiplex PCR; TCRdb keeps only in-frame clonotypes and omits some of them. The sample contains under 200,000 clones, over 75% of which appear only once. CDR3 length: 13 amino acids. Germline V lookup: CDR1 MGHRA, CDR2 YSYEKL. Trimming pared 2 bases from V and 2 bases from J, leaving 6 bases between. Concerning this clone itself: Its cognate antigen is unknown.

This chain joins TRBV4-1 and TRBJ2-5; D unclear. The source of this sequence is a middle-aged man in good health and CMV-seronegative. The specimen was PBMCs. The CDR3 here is CASSQFRQETQYF. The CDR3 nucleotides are TGCGCCAGCAGCCAATTTCGTCAAGAGACCCAGTACTTC.